Listed here is a single TCR beta chain. Synthesis of TCR beta cDNA relied on 5'RACE template switching carrying UMIs. TCRdb reworked the 5' RACE reads into one entry per CDR3 protein, no DNA. Here the sample table reports about 460,000 distinct CDR3 sequences. Germline loops: CDR1 LGHDT, CDR2 YNNKEL (reference sequence). The CDR3 is 15 residues long. This entry comes from a study of T cells expressing NK-cell markers. Study-wide context: The authors sequenced eight donors, of whom seven were HCMV-seropositive and one was seronegative.

Sequenced input: blood T cells: a sorted CD56 or NKG2C T cell subset, CD4+ or CD8+ T cells, or bulk PBMC T cells (not recorded which). This TCR came from a woman between 50 and 59 years old in good health. The V and J genes are TRBV3-1 and TRBJ2-7; TCRdb outputs TRBD1, but without DNA this stays unchecked. The CDR3 loop reads CASSPPPPASYEQYF.